This T cell receptor (beta chain) was identified in a study of cytomegalovirus exposure and HLA in healthy donors. Clones were read by immunoSEQ multiplex PCR, and TCRdb kept only the in-frame ones, dropping some. The table shows tens of thousands of clones, with about 92% occurring only once. Worth noting for this clone: No antigen is known for it.

Separate from the approximately 720-subject first cohort, the roughly 120-subject validation cohort was the one that the donors belonged to. Study findings and constraints: For most TCR sequences rarity was the rule, although some public TCRs occurred in many donors.

Specimen: PBMCs. This clonotype was sampled from a man between 18 and 29 years old in good health and CMV-seronegative.

The CDR3 protein is CASSLDWTGGPDTQYF. In DNA, the CDR3 is TGTGCCAGCAGCTTAGATTGGACGGGGGGGCCAGATACGCAGTATTTT. The V call is TRBV11-2, the J call TRBJ2-3; TRBD2 aligns across 8 bases. V lost 0 bases, J lost 4 bases, and 6 bases stayed unmatched. The CDR3 covers 16 residues. In germline, CDR1 is SGHAT, CDR2 FQNNGV.